One and the same sample provided the 15 T cell receptor beta chains below, sequenced in a study of metastatic and nonmetastatic thyroid tumors (TCRdb year 2020). The library was generated by PCR. TCRdb lists the instrument as Illumina HiSeq 4000. The public reads were run again by TCRdb, first through fastp at Q25 and then through MiXCR, and only productive beta chains were kept. The sample table holds several thousand clones, of which about 14% were seen once. In total, the top ten clones hold 4.5% to 6% of the sample. None of the patients had been given any treatment before thyroid surgery. The sequencing sample was made of blood. These receptors were taken from a female donor with papillary thyroid cancer or a benign thyroid nodule (not recorded which). Some clones in this sample may be carry-over from other donors' samples.

By sample share, this clone is medium-sized (0.01 to 0.1%). This rearrangement joins TRBV10-3 to TRBJ2-7; unclear D gene. Germline values: CDR1 ENHRY, CDR2 SYGVKD. V was clipped by 1 base and J by 4 bases, with 11 bases between them. CDR3 length: 14 amino acids. The CDR3: CAISEFPSSYEQYF. The CDR3 DNA follows: TGTGCCATCAGTGAGTTTCCTAGTTCGTACGAGCAGTACTTC.

This clone counts as medium-sized. V usage is TRBV10-1 and J usage is TRBJ1-5; D not certain. V was pared by 2 bases and J by 6 bases, with 14 bases between. The CDR3 loop spans 15 amino acids. The germline V gene encodes CDR1 WNHNN and CDR2 SYGVQD (reference sequence). As DNA, the CDR3 is TGCGCCAGCAGTGAGGCGGAGGGCTATGGTCAGCCCCAGCATTTT. Its translation: CASSEAEGYGQPQHF.

This clone came up many times. This may be a read error: a much more frequent sequence differs by one nucleotide. Other DNA sequences of this sample code for an identical CDR3. The chain joins TRBV16 to TRBJ1-1; D may be TRBD1 (5 bases). The V gene's germline CDR1 is KGHSY and CDR2 FQNENV. The CDR3 is 15 residues long. The CDR3 sequence is CASSQDPQGGTEAFF. The DNA for the CDR3 is TGTGCCAGCAGCCAAGACCCGCAGGGCGGCACTGAAGCCTTCTTT.

This clone came up many times. The chain joins TRBV20-1 to TRBJ2-3, with 10 bases lining up with TRBD2. J was trimmed by 5 bases and V by 6 bases; bases with no gene match: 14. CDR1 is DFQATT and CDR2 is SNEGSKA in the germline V gene (reference sequence). This CDR3 region has 16 residues. Here the CDR3 reads CSAHTGAPSGGDTQYF. The CDR3 DNA follows: TGCAGTGCCCATACCGGGGCTCCTAGCGGGGGAGATACGCAGTATTTT.

The gene calls are TRBV6-1 and TRBJ2-3; TRBD2 is a possible D gene (6 bases). The CDR3 consists of 15 residues. Germline V gene sequence: CDR1 MNHNS, CDR2 SASEGT. The V gene lost 2 bases and the J gene lost 1 base, with 10 bases spanning the gap. The CDR3 DNA follows: TGTGCCAGCAGTGAAATTTCGGGGGGCACAGATACGCAGTATTTT. This gives the protein CASSEISGGTDTQYF.

Many counts were recorded for this clone. J is TRBJ2-7 and V is TRBV10-2; a weak D match, TRBD1 (5 bases). The germline CDR1 and CDR2 sequences are WSHSY and SAAADI. Trimming took 7 bases from V and 5 from J, leaving 18 bases between them. This CDR3 comprises 14 residues. CDR3 amino acids: CASNPDRTENEQYF. The CDR3 DNA reads as TGCGCCAGCAACCCCGACAGAACTGAAAACGAGCAGTACTTC.

A few counts support this clone. Being one base from a much bigger clone, this may be a read error. The chain carries TRBV7-2 and TRBJ2-1; D is possibly TRBD1 or TRBD2 (6 bases each). The V gene lost 0 bases and the J gene lost 5 bases, with 8 bases spanning the gap. The CDR3 has 14 amino acids. CDR1 and CDR2 (germline): SGHTA, FQGNSA. CDR3 region: CASSLAGGHNEQFF. The CDR3 DNA sequence: TGTGCCAGCAGCTTAGCAGGGGGGCACAATGAGCAGTTCTTC.

This clone was picked up many times. A much larger clone is a single base away; this may be a read error. The rearrangement links TRBV6-2 or TRBV6-3 to TRBJ1-5; D is undetermined. The CDR3 spans 15 residues. The germline CDR1 and CDR2 sequences are MNHEY and SVGEGT. V was clipped by 6 bases and J by 7 bases, with 19 bases between them. The CDR3 spells CASSEAGGVRQPQHF. DNA for the CDR3: TGTGCCAGCAGCGAGGCGGGTGGGGTTAGGCAGCCCCAGCATTTT.

There are a few counts of this clone. This may be a read error, as it is one base from a much larger clone. Since no conserved phenylalanine or tryptophan closes the CDR3, a read error is the likely cause. The CDR3 spells CASSTVAGTYNEQFL. CDR3 bases: TGTGCCAGCAGTACCGTGGCGGGGACCTACAATGAGCAGTTCCTC. The chain carries TRBV6-1 and TRBJ2-5, with D possibly TRBD2 on 6 matching bases. The end of the DNA aligns better with TRBJ2-1, so the J call may be wrong. The CDR3 consists of 15 residues. Looked up from germline, CDR1 is MNHNS and CDR2 is SASEGT.

By its share, this clone is medium-sized. V gene TRBV27 combines with J gene TRBJ2-3; 9 positions match TRBD1. This CDR3 contains 14 residues. Germline CDR1 reads MNHEY; CDR2 reads SMNVEV (reference sequence). V was clipped by 6 bases and J by 10 bases; unmatched bases: 11. CDR3 bases: TGTGCCAGCAGGCCACAGGGGGCGCGGGTGGCGCAGTATTTT. Protein: CASRPQGARVAQYF.

This clone is medium-sized. The chain employs TRBV6-1 and TRBJ2-3; 7 bases fit TRBD1. The germline V gene encodes CDR1 MNHNS and CDR2 SASEGT. V lost 5 bases, J lost 2 bases, and 4 bases stayed unmatched. The length of the CDR3 is 14 residues. The CDR3 nucleotides read TGTGCCAGCAGTTCCGGGACAGCCACAGATACGCAGTATTTT. This encodes CASSSGTATDTQYF.

This clone rates as medium-sized (0.01 to 0.1%). The chain is built from TRBV7-2 and TRBJ2-3; a weak D match, TRBD2 (6 bases). CDR1 and CDR2 from the germline V gene are SGHTA and FQGNSA. Trimming pared 5 bases from V and 5 bases from J, leaving 23 bases between. The CDR3 runs to 17 residues. CDR3: CASSLRGTGTFLDTQYF. DNA for the CDR3: TGTGCCAGCAGCCTCCGTGGTACCGGGACTTTTTTAGATACGCAGTATTTT.

By share of the sample, this clone is medium-sized. V and J are TRBV10-3 and TRBJ1-2; 7 bases line up with TRBD1. This CDR3 is built from 14 residues. The V gene end was trimmed by 4 bases and the J gene end by 8 bases; junction bases not matched to a gene: 10. Germline loops: CDR1 ENHRY, CDR2 SYGVKD. CDR3 loop: CAISVARGYDGYTF. The CDR3 DNA is TGTGCCATCAGTGTAGCCAGGGGGTACGACGGCTACACCTTC.

J is TRBJ1-2 and V is TRBV20-1, with D unclear. Germline-derived CDR1 and CDR2 are DFQATT and SNEGSKA (reference sequence). Trimming cost V 1 base and J 0 bases, with 9 bases left between them. The CDR3 is 14 residues long. The CDR3 reads CSARGIPANYGYTF. The CDR3, as DNA: TGCAGTGCTAGAGGGATCCCAGCTAACTATGGCTACACCTTC.

This clone was seen only a few times. This chain joins TRBV27 and TRBJ2-7; TRBD2 matches at 8 bases. The CDR3 totals 17 residues. Germline V gene sequence: CDR1 MNHEY, CDR2 SMNVEV (reference sequence). V gave up 0 bases and J gave up 3 bases; unmatched junction bases: 10. In nucleotides, the CDR3 is TGTGCCAGCAGTTTATCCAGCCTAGCGGGCGAGCTCTACGAGCAGTACTTC. This sequence encodes CASSLSSLAGELYEQYF.